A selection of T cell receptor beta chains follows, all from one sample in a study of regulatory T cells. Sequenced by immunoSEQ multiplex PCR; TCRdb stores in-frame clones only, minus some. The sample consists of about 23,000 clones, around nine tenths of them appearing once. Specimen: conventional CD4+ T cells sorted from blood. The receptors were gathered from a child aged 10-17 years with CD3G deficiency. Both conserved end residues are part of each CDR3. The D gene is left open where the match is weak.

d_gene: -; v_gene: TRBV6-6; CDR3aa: CASSYQTGITGYTF
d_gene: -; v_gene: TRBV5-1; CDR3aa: CASSLETASHTEAFF
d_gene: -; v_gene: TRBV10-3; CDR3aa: CAISDQGWDEQFF
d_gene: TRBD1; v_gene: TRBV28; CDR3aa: CASRRQGSSYEQYF
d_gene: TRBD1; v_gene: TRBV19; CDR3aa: CASSGTGTAEETQYF
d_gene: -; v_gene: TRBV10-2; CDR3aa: CASSDWGAPLHF
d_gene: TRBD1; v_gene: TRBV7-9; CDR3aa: CASSKSRDRNEQFF
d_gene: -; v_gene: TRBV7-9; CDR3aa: CASSLGRGAPLSPYNEQFF
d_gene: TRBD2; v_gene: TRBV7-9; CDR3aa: CASSLRAGATQYF
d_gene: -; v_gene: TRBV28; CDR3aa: CASSFFQGHEQYF
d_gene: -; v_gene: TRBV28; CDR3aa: CASSPHRGTDTQYF
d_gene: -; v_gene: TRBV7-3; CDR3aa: CASSLGGTTQNEQFF
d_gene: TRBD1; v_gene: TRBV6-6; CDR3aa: CASRPDRVYEQYF
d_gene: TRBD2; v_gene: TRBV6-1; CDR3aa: CAARGDYSYNEQFF
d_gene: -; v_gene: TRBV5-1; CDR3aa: CASSLGTAGWRNTIYF
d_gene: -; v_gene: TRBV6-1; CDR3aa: CASSEGGGVGEQYF
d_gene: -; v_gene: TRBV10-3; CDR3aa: CAISDGQNYGYTF
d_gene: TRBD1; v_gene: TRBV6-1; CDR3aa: CASSAGQARGYTF
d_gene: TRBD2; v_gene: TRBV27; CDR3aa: CASSFRLVRLAGEVAYEQYF
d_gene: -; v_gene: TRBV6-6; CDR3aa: CASSFQNTEAFF
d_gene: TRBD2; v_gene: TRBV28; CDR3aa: CASSSPRGLGGEQFF